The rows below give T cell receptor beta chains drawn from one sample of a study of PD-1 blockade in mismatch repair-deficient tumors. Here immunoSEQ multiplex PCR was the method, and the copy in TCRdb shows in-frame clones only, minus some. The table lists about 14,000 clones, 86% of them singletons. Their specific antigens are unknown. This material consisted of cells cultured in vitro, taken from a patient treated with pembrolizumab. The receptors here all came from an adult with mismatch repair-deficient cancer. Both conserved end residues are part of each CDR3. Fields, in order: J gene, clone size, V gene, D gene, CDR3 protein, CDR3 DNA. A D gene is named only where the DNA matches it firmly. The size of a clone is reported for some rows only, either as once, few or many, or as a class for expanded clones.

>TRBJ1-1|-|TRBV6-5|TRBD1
CASSWGTGGRNTEAFF
TGTGCCAGCAGTTGGGGGACAGGGGGCAGGAACACTGAAGCTTTCTTT
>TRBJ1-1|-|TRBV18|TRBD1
CASSLSDRAYTEAFF
TGTGCCAGCTCACTATCAGACAGGGCGTACACTGAAGCTTTCTTT
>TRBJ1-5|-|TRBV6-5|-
CASRRDSSFHQPQHF
TGTGCCAGCAGAAGGGACTCATCGTTTCATCAGCCCCAGCATTTT
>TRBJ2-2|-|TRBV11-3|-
CASSLEGSAGELFF
TGTGCCAGCAGCTTGGAGGGATCGGCCGGGGAGCTGTTTTTT
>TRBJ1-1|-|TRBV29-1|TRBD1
CSVKGATEAFF
TGCAGCGTTAAGGGGGCGACTGAAGCTTTCTTT
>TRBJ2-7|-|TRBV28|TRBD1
CASSPLDRDYEQYF
TGTGCCAGCAGTCCCCTGGACAGGGACTACGAGCAGTACTTC
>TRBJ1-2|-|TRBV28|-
CASSLTEGSGYTF
TGTGCCAGCAGTCTGACCGAGGGGTCTGGCTACACCTTC
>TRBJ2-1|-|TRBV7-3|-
CASSLAMGGNEQFF
TGTGCCAGCAGTCTCGCTATGGGGGGAAATGAGCAGTTCTTC
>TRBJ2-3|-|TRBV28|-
CASSRDSSTDTQYF
TGTGCCAGCAGCCGGGACTCTAGCACAGATACGCAGTATTTT
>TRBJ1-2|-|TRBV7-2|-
CASRQSPGGRALYGYTF
TGTGCCAGCCGCCAAAGCCCGGGCGGCAGGGCCTTGTATGGCTACACCTTC
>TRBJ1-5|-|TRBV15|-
CATSRDRSGGQPQHF
TGTGCCACCAGCAGAGATCGGTCGGGCGGTCAGCCCCAGCATTTT
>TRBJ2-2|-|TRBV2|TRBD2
CASSVAGDTGELFF
TGTGCCAGCAGTGTGGCGGGAGATACCGGGGAGCTGTTTTTT
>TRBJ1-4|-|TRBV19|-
CASSIRLRNEKLFF
TGTGCCAGTAGTATTAGACTGCGTAATGAAAAACTGTTTTTT
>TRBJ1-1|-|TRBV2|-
CASSGDTNTEAFF
TGTGCCAGCAGTGGGGACACGAACACTGAAGCTTTCTTT
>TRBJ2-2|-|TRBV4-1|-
CASSQGGGSGELFF
TGCGCCAGCAGCCAAGGAGGGGGTTCTGGGGAGCTGTTTTTT
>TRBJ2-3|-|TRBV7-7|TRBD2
CASSLGTRSTDTQYF
TGTGCTAGCAGCTTGGGGACTAGGAGCACAGATACGCAGTATTTT
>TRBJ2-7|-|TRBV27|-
CASSLSTGRSYEQYF
TGTGCCAGCAGTTTATCAACAGGGCGGTCCTACGAGCAGTACTTC
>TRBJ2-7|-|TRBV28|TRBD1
CASSPRQGGHITYEQYF
TGTGCCAGCAGTCCCCGACAGGGGGGGCACATCACCTACGAGCAGTACTTC
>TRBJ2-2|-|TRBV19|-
CASSIDRAGELFF
TGTGCCAGTAGTATAGATCGAGCCGGGGAGCTGTTTTTT
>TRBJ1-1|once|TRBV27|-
CASRYVGTVGTEAFF
TGTGCCAGCAGATATGTTGGGACGGTAGGGACTGAAGCTTTCTTT
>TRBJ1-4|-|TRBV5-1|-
CASSLGTQGGNEKLFF
TGCGCCAGCAGCTTAGGGACTCAAGGAGGGAATGAAAAACTGTTTTTT
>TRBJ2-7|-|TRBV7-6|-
CASSELNQGDEQYF
TGTGCCAGCAGCGAATTAAATCAGGGAGACGAGCAGTACTTC
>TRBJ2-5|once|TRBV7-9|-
CASSLINEETQYF
TGTGCCAGCAGCTTAATTAACGAAGAGACCCAGTACTTC
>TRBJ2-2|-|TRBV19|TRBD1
CASSMPDRGLAGELFF
TGTGCCAGTAGTATGCCGGACAGGGGGCTTGCCGGGGAGCTGTTTTTT
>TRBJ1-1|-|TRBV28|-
CASSLLVRGAFF
TGTGCCAGCAGTTTATTAGTGAGGGGAGCTTTCTTT
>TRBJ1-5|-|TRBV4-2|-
CASSQVIYPAQPQHF
TGTGCCAGCAGCCAAGTTATCTACCCGGCACAGCCCCAGCATTTT